Here is one T cell receptor beta chain with its context. What it recognizes is unknown. This entry is derived from a study of post-analysis software for immune sequencing data. Background on the study: Secondary progressive, relapsing-remitting and progressive-relapsing multiple sclerosis were among the included disease courses.

Unique-molecular-identifier-tagged TCR beta cDNA libraries were used. In TCRdb, the PCR reads were re-called with MiXCR into one record per CDR3 protein. The sample records 180,000 or so distinct CDR3 sequences, roughly 28% being singletons. V was shortened by 5 bases and J by 1 base, with 12 bases between the two germline ends. Germline V gene data show CDR1 as DFQATT and CDR2 as SNEGSKA (reference sequence). The CDR3 is made up of 14 amino acids. Findings of the study overall: Versus controls, multiple sclerosis patients showed significantly lower diversity (normalized Chao1). Five or six TRBV segments were more frequent in patients than controls; TRBV5-6, TRBV5-1 and TRBV20-1 belonged to this group.

The source of this sequence is a girl aged 2-17 years with multiple sclerosis. This chain links TRBV20-1 with TRBJ1-5; D is perhaps TRBD1 (6 bases). The sample consisted of blood. CDR3 nucleotide sequence: TGCAGTGCTGAGGGGGAGTTAAGCAATCAGCCCCAGCATTTT. Protein sequence: CSAEGELSNQPQHF.